This entry lists 22 T cell receptor beta chains sequenced from one sample in a study of shared clonotypes between healthy human individuals. Using immunoSEQ multiplex PCR, the repertoire was profiled, and TCRdb retains in-frame clones only, with some absent. Of roughly 1,100,000 clones in the sample, about 70% were seen once. Material for sequencing was memory CD4+ T cells sorted from blood. The subset denotes: CD45RA-negative fraction. All receptors derive from a man between 18 and 29 years old in good health.

This clone has just a few counts. V is TRBV30 and J is TRBJ1-2, with unresolved D. Germline V gene data show CDR1 as GTSNPN and CDR2 as SVGIG (reference sequence). Trimming removed 0 bases from V and 4 bases from J, with 6 bases in between. There are 12 residues in the CDR3. Here the CDR3 reads CAWSVRVYGYTF. The CDR3 nucleotides read TGTGCCTGGAGTGTACGGGTCTATGGCTACACCTTC.

This chain links TRBV7-8 with TRBJ2-1; 7 nucleotides match TRBD1. Germline CDR1 reads SGHVS; CDR2 reads FQNEAQ. V was clipped by 5 bases and J by 8 bases; unmatched bases: 9. The CDR3 spans 14 residues. The CDR3 bases are TGTGCCAGCAGCACCCGACAGGGTTGGGATGAGCAGTTCTTC. Translating gives CASSTRQGWDEQFF.

As to this clone: Distinct nucleotide sequences in the sample also encode this CDR3. The chain employs TRBV5-1 and TRBJ2-2; tentative D call: TRBD1 (6 bases). The CDR3 sequence is 14 residues long. Germline assignment: CDR1 SGHRS and CDR2 YFSETQ. Trimming pared 3 bases from V and 4 bases from J, leaving 10 bases between. CDR3 in amino acids: CASSSGVGTGELFF. CDR3 DNA: TGCGCCAGCAGCTCAGGGGTGGGCACCGGGGAGCTGTTTTTT.

The chain uses TRBV4-1 and TRBJ2-3; 14 nucleotides line up with TRBD2. Germline V CDR1 and CDR2: MGHRA, YSYEKL. The CDR3 covers 20 residues. After removal of 4 bases from V and 2 bases from J, the junction contained 14 bases not matched to a gene. CDR3: CASSRRGTSGGPTLTDTQYF. CDR3 coding DNA: TGCGCCAGCAGCCGACGCGGGACTAGCGGGGGACCCACCCTCACAGATACGCAGTATTTT.

This chain uses TRBV23-1 with TRBJ2-7; unclear D gene. TRBV23-1 belongs to the ORF category, with a function that is uncertain. V dropped 6 bases and J dropped 2 bases, with 11 bases sitting between them. The CDR3 loop spans 13 amino acids. The CDR3 coding sequence is TGCGCCAGCAGGAAGTCTTCAGCCTACGAGCAGTACTTC. It is translated as CASRKSSAYEQYF.

This clone has more than one count but fewer than ten. The chain is built from TRBV5-1 and TRBJ1-1; D remains ambiguous. V was shortened by 0 bases and J by 7 bases, with 7 bases between the two germline ends. In germline, CDR1 is SGHRS, CDR2 YFSETQ. CDR3 length equals 12 residues. CDR3 loop: CASSLGEGEAFF. The DNA of the CDR3 is TGCGCCAGCAGCTTGGGGGAGGGTGAAGCTTTCTTT.

This chain connects TRBV19 to TRBJ2-1, with 10 bases matching TRBD2. Per germline, CDR1 LNHDA and CDR2 SQIVND (reference sequence). After removal of 3 bases from V and 8 bases from J, the junction contained 7 bases not matched to a gene. The CDR3 loop spans 15 amino acids. The CDR3, as DNA: TGTGCCAGTAGTATCGGGCTAGCGGGAGCCCATGAGCAGTTCTTC. Protein sequence: CASSIGLAGAHEQFF.

V gene TRBV7-2 combines with J gene TRBJ2-7, with 7 bases lining up with TRBD2. The ends lost 3 bases at V and 6 bases at J; junction bases unmatched: 20. Germline V gives CDR1 SGHTA, CDR2 FQGNSA. This CDR3 spans 18 amino acids. CDR3 sequence reads: CASSFPKSTGTTLPEQYF. In nucleotides, the CDR3 is TGTGCCAGCAGCTTTCCCAAATCAACCGGGACTACGTTACCCGAGCAGTACTTC.

V is TRBV5-4 and J is TRBJ2-7; TRBD1 matches at 9 bases. The V gene end was trimmed by 1 base and the J gene end by 5 bases; junction bases not matched to a gene: 7. Germline V gives CDR1 SGHNT, CDR2 YYREEE (reference sequence). The CDR3 is 15 residues long. The CDR3 sequence is CASSLLYRGQNEQYF. DNA for the CDR3: TGTGCCAGCAGCTTGCTTTACAGGGGGCAGAACGAGCAGTACTTC. Combining the CDR3 with reference TRBV5-4 and TRBJ2-7 gives the whole variable domain ETGVTQSPTHLIKTRGQQVTLRCSSQSGHNTVSWYQQALGQGPQFIFQYYREEENGRGNFPPRFSGLQFPNYSSELNVNALELDDSALYLCASSLLYRGQNEQYFGPGTRLTVT.

A few counts support this clone. The chain joins TRBV9 to TRBJ2-2, with D unclear. The V and J ends lost 2 bases and 2 bases respectively, with 10 bases between them. Germline V CDR1 and CDR2: SGDLS, YYNGEE. The CDR3 has 15 residues. This CDR3 is CASSVGRINTGELFF. For the CDR3, the DNA is TGTGCCAGCAGCGTGGGCCGGATCAACACCGGGGAGCTGTTTTTT.

The chain is built from TRBV25-1 and TRBJ2-7; D uncertain. V lost 3 bases and J lost 6, with 15 bases in between. CDR1 is MGHDK and CDR2 is SYGVNS in the germline V gene. The CDR3 runs 14 residues. In nucleotides, the CDR3 is TGTGCCAGCAGTGAGCCCGGGCCGCCATTCGAGCAGTACTTC. Its translation is CASSEPGPPFEQYF.

The V and J genes are TRBV7-2 and TRBJ1-1; D is uncertain. The CDR3 has 12 residues. V dropped 6 bases and J dropped 7 bases, with 12 bases sitting between them. CDR1 is SGHTA and CDR2 is FQGNSA in the germline V gene. The CDR3 bases are TGTGCCAGCAGGAGAGCGGAGATTGAAGCTTTCTTT. Protein: CASRRAEIEAFF.

The genes are TRBV19 and TRBJ2-7; TRBD2 matches 8 bases. V shed 4 bases and J 0 bases; nucleotides not matched to a gene: 11. The CDR3 has 17 residues. Per the germline V gene, CDR1 is LNHDA and CDR2 is SQIVND (reference sequence). The DNA of the CDR3 is TGTGCCAGTAGTAAATTGGGAACGGGAGGGGGCTCCTACGAGCAGTACTTC. Translated: CASSKLGTGGGSYEQYF.

This clone showed up just a few times. The genes are TRBV2 and TRBJ2-1; D remains unclear. Trimming removed 3 bases at V and 7 bases at J, with 13 bases between. This CDR3 has 14 amino acids. CDR1 and CDR2 from the germline V gene are SNHLY and FYNNEI. The CDR3 reads CASSEVAGRNEQFF. Written as DNA, the CDR3 is TGTGCCAGCAGTGAGGTGGCAGGCAGAAATGAGCAGTTCTTC.

V is TRBV6-1 and J is TRBJ1-2; D not resolved. This CDR3 has 16 amino acids. Trimming pared 1 base from V and 0 bases from J, leaving 12 bases between. Germline values: CDR1 MNHNS, CDR2 SASEGT. In DNA form, the CDR3 reads TGTGCCAGCAGTGAAGGGCCGGGATTTACTAACTATGGCTACACCTTC. Its translation is CASSEGPGFTNYGYTF.

The chain combines TRBV15 with TRBJ1-4, with 7 positions matching TRBD1. This CDR3 region has 17 residues. The germline V gene encodes CDR1 LNHNV and CDR2 YYDKDF (reference sequence). The V and J ends lost 1 base and 0 bases, in that order; junction bases with no gene match: 5. The DNA for the CDR3 is TGTGCCACCAGCAGAGGGGACAGTTATGCAACTAATGAAAAACTGTTTTTT. It is translated as CATSRGDSYATNEKLFF.

The chain links TRBV6-5 to TRBJ2-7; D gene uncertain. Trimming stripped 6 bases from V and 3 bases from J, with 12 bases between. Germline V CDR1 and CDR2: MNHEY, SVGAGI. The CDR3 runs 13 residues. The CDR3 DNA is TGTGCCAGCAGACCCAACGGATACTACGAGCAGTACTTC. It is translated as CASRPNGYYEQYF.

CDR3: CASTQTKNYGYTF. CDR3 bases: TGTGCCAGCACTCAGACTAAGAACTATGGCTACACCTTC. The chain has TRBV2 and TRBJ1-2; no definite D call. The CDR3 contains 13 residues. Trimming removed 7 bases at V and 2 bases at J, with 11 bases between. Germline V CDR1 and CDR2: SNHLY, FYNNEI.

The CDR3 spells CASSLEGFNEKLFF. DNA of the CDR3: TGTGCCAGCAGCTTGGAGGGGTTTAATGAAAAACTGTTTTTT. The rearrangement joins TRBV5-5 to TRBJ1-4; perhaps TRBD1 as D (5 bases). This CDR3 has 14 residues. V lost 0 bases to trimming and J lost 4 bases, with 7 bases between them. The germline CDR1 and CDR2 sequences are SGHKS and YYEKEE (reference sequence).

The rearrangement uses TRBV19 and TRBJ1-2, with D uncertain. Trimming shortened V by 4 bases and J by 5 bases, and 14 bases separated the two germline ends. Per the germline V gene, CDR1 is LNHDA and CDR2 is SQIVND (reference sequence). CDR3 size: 14 residues. The CDR3 region has the DNA TGTGCCAGTAGTAGCCAGGTATCGGGTTATGGCTACACCTTC. Its protein product is CASSSQVSGYGYTF. Supplemented by reference TRBV19 and TRBJ1-2, the full variable domain reads DGGITQSPKYLFRKEGQNVTLSCEQNLNHDAMYWYRQDPGQGLRLIYYSQIVNDFQKGDIAEGYSVSREKKESFPLTVTSAQKNPTAFYLCASSSQVSGYGYTFGSGTRLTVV.

The J gene is TRBJ2-5, the V gene TRBV7-9, with D tentatively TRBD1 (6 bases). Germline V gives CDR1 SEHNR, CDR2 FQNEAQ (reference sequence). V was cut by 5 bases and J by 4 bases, with 11 bases left in between. The CDR3 is 13 residues long. The CDR3 spells CASSPGVGETQYF. Written as DNA, the CDR3 is TGTGCCAGCAGCCCAGGGGTTGGAGAGACCCAGTACTTC.

The V gene is TRBV9, the J gene TRBJ1-6, with TRBD1 matching 7 bases. The CDR3 runs 15 residues. Trimming took 0 bases from V and 4 from J; bases not matched to a gene: 1. Germline V gives CDR1 SGDLS, CDR2 YYNGEE. CDR3 sequence reads: CASSVEGAYNSPLHF. DNA of the CDR3: TGTGCCAGCAGCGTAGAGGGGGCATATAATTCACCCCTCCACTTT.